The 3 T cell receptor beta chains in this list originate from one sample, sequenced in a study of blood T cells in healthy people across ages. The second PCR ran about 6 to 12 cycles with a sample-barcoded 5' primer and J-beta primers. Each CDR3 protein is one row after TCRdb ran MiXCR on the 5' RACE reads. Of some 370,000 distinct CDR3 sequences detected, roughly half appear once; the ten largest clones hold 50% to 65%. Sequencing was done on a sample of blood. The receptors come from a man between 60 and 75 years old in good health.

The chain employs TRBV12-3 or TRBV12-4 and TRBJ2-2; TRBD2 aligns across 7 bases. The CDR3 is 17 amino acids. The V and J ends lost 5 bases and 0 bases, in that order; junction bases with no gene match: 9. CDR3 nucleotide sequence: TGTGCCAGCAGTCCCCCAAGACTAGCCTCGAACACCGGGGAGCTGTTTTTT. Translation: CASSPPRLASNTGELFF.

The table lists this clonotype with a few counts. This chain joins TRBV5-5 and TRBJ1-1, with 7 bases that match TRBD1. This CDR3 has 15 amino acids. In germline, CDR1 is SGHKS, CDR2 YYEKEE (reference sequence). Germline trimming cut 4 bases from V and 0 bases from J; bases unmatched to any gene: 6. The CDR3 region is CASSPRQGMNTEAFF. The CDR3, as DNA: TGTGCCAGCAGCCCGAGACAGGGCATGAACACTGAAGCTTTCTTT.

The genes are TRBV4-2 and TRBJ2-1; a weak D match, TRBD2 (5 bases). CDR1 LGHNA and CDR2 YNFKEQ come from the germline V gene. The CDR3 covers 14 residues. Trimming left V 4 bases short and J 7 bases short, with 14 bases between. CDR3 DNA: TGTGCCAGCAGCCCCCTCGGGGATATGAATGAGCAGTTCTTC. It is translated as CASSPLGDMNEQFF.